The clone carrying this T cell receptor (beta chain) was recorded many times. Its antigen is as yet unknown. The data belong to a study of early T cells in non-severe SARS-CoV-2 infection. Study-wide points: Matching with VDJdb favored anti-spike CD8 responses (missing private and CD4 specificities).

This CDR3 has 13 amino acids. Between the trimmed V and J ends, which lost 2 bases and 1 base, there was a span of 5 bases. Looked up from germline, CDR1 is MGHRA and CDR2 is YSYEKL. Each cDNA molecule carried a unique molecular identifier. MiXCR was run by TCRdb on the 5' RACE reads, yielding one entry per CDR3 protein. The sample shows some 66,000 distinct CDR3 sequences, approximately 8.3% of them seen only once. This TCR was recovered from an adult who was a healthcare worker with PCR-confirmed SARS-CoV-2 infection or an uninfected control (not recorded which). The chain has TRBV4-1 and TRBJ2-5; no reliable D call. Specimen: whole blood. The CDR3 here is CASSQLPQETQYF. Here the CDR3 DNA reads TGCGCCAGCAGCCAACTACCCCAAGAGACCCAGTACTTC.